The T cell receptor beta chain under discussion was sequenced for a study of T cell responses to AZD1222 COVID-19 vaccine. The CDR3 runs 14 residues. Looked up from germline, CDR1 is LGHDT and CDR2 is YNNKEL (reference sequence). J lost 6 bases, V lost 0 bases, and 5 bases had no gene match. General study points: There were vaccine-associated CD4 TCRs across spike, dominant at 160-218 and 743-854. Repertoires in all cases were sampled only once the peak T cell response had passed.

Points on this clone: The antigen is unknown.

Sequenced by immunoSEQ multiplex PCR; TCRdb stores in-frame clones only, minus some. The data contain 130,000 or so clones, approximately 91% of them singletons. The TCR was taken from an adult in good health. This specimen was peripheral blood, taken on day 0 of AZD1222 vaccination. The chain links TRBV3-1 (or the pseudogene TRBV3-2) to TRBJ2-7; 7 bases fit TRBD2. Here the CDR3 reads CASSQDKGRGEQYF. The CDR3 DNA is TGTGCCAGCAGCCAAGATAAGGGGAGGGGCGAGCAGTACTTC.